This TCR beta chain emerged from a study of shared T cell receptors in the human thymus. The CDR3 length is 19 residues. With V trimmed by 0 bases and J by 4 bases, 8 bases remained unmatched. Germline assignment: CDR1 SGHDT and CDR2 YYEEEE. Here immunoSEQ multiplex PCR was the method, and the copy in TCRdb shows in-frame clones only, minus some. Seen here are hundreds of thousands of clones, approximately 88% observed once, and the top ten hold around 0.0099%. Separately, the same data were catalogued under a study of human thymus T cells. That study reports: Resections from corrective heart surgery provided thymus tissue. Gene usage (both V and J) appeared biased in thymic and blood repertoires.

Material: thymocytes. The clonotype was recovered from a boy under two years old with a congenital heart defect. The chain employs TRBV5-6 and TRBJ2-6, with TRBD1 matching 12 bases. The CDR3 coding sequence is TGTGCCAGCAGCTTGGCCCCGGGACAGGGGGCTGGAGGGGCCAACGTCCTGACTTTC. Encoded protein: CASSLAPGQGAGGANVLTF.